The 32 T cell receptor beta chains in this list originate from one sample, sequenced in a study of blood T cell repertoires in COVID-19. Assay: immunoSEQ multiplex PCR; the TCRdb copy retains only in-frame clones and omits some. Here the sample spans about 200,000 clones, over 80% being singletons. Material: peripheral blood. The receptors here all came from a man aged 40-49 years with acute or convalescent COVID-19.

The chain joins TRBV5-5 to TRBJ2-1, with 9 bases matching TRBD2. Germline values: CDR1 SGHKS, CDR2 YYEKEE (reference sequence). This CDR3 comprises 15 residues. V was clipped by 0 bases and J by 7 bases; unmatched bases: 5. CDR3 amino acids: CASSLGLAGWNEQFF. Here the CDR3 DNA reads TGTGCCAGCAGCTTGGGTCTAGCGGGATGGAATGAGCAGTTCTTC.

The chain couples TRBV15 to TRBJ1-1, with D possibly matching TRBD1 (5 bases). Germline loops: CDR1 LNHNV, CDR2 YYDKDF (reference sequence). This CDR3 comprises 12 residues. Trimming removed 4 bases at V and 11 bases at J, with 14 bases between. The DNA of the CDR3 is TGTGCCACCAGCATGGAAGGGGATCTCGCTTTCTTT. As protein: CATSMEGDLAFF.

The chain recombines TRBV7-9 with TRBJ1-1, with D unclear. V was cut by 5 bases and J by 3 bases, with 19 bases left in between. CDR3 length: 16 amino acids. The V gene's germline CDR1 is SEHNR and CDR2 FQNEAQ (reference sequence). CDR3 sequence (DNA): TGTGCCAGCAGCGAAGAATTTCGGCCGGAGTACACTGAAGCTTTCTTT. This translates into CASSEEFRPEYTEAFF. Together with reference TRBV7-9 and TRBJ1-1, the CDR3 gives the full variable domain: DTGVSQNPRHKITKRGQNVTFRCDPISEHNRLYWYRQTLGQGPEFLTYFQNEAQLEKSRLLSDRFSAERPKGSFSTLEIQRTEQGDSAMYLCASSEEFRPEYTEAFFGQGTRLTVV.

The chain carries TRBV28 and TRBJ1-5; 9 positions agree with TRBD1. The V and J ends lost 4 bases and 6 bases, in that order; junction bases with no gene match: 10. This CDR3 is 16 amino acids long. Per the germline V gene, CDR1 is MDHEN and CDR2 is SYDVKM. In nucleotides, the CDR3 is TGTGCCAGCAGTTCACCCGGGACAGGGTTCGGTCAGCCCCAGCATTTT. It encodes CASSSPGTGFGQPQHF.

The CDR3 here is CASTRSRQNTEAFF. CDR3 in DNA: TGTGCCAGCACCAGAAGCCGACAGAACACTGAAGCTTTCTTT. This rearrangement joins TRBV11-2 to TRBJ1-1; no firm D call. V was cut by 7 bases and J by 1 base, with 13 bases left in between. The germline CDR1 and CDR2 sequences are SGHAT and FQNNGV. The CDR3 is 14 amino acids.

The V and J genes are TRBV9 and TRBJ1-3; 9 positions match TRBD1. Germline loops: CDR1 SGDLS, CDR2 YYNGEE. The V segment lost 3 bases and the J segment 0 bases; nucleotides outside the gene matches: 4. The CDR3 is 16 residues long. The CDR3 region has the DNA TGTGCCAGCAGCGGCGGGACAGGGCACTCTGGAAACACCATATATTTT. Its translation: CASSGGTGHSGNTIYF.

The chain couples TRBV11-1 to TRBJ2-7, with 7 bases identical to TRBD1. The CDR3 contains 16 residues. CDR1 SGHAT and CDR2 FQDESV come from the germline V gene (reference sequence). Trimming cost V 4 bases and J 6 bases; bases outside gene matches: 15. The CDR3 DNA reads TGTGCCAGCAGCTCAGAGGGGGCTCTGGCGACCGGCGAGCAGTACTTC. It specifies CASSSEGALATGEQYF.

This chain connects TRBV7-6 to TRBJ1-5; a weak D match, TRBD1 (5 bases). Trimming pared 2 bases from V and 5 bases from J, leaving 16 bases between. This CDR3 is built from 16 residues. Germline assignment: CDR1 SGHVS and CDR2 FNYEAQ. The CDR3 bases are TGTGCCAGCAGCTTAAAAGGAGGGACTCCTTATCAGCCCCAGCATTTT. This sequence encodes CASSLKGGTPYQPQHF.

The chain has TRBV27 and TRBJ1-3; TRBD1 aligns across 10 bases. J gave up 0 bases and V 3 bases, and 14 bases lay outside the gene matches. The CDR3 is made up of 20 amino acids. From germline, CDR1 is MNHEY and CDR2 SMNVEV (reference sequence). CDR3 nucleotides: TGTGCCAGCAGTTTGTACGCCGTGGGACAGGGGCCTTCCTCTGGAAACACCATATATTTT. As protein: CASSLYAVGQGPSSGNTIYF.

Here the CDR3 DNA reads TGTGCCAGCAGTGACTTCGGGATCACCCAGGGGACAGGGCAAGAGACCCAGTACTTC. It translates to CASSDFGITQGTGQETQYF. The V call is TRBV6-4, the J call TRBJ2-5; 9 bases agree with TRBD1. In germline, CDR1 is MRHNA, CDR2 SNTAGT. V lost 1 base, J lost 2 bases, and 14 bases stayed unmatched. CDR3 length: 19 amino acids.

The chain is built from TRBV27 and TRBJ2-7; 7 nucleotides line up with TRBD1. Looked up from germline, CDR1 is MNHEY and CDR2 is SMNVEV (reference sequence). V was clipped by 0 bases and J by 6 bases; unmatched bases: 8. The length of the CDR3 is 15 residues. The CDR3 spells CASSLSIQGWSEQYF. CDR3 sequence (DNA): TGTGCCAGCAGTTTATCGATACAGGGGTGGTCCGAGCAGTACTTC.

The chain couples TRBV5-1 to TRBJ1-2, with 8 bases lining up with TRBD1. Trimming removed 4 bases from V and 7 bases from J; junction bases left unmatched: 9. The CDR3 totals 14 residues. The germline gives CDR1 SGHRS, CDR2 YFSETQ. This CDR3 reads CASSVDRVERGYTF. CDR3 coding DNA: TGCGCCAGCAGCGTGGACAGGGTGGAGCGTGGCTACACCTTC.

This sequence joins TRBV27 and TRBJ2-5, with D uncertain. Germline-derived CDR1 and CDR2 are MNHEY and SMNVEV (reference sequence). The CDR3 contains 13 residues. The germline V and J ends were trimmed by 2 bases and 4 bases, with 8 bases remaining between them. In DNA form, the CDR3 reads TGTGCCAGCAGTTTACGACCGGGAGAGACCCAGTACTTC. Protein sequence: CASSLRPGETQYF.

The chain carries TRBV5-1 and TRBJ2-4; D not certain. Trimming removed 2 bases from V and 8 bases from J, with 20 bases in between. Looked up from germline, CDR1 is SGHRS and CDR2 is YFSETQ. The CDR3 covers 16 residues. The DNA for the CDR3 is TGCGCCAGCAGCTTTGGTGTCTCGGGTAATTGGGACATTCAGTACTTC. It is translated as CASSFGVSGNWDIQYF.

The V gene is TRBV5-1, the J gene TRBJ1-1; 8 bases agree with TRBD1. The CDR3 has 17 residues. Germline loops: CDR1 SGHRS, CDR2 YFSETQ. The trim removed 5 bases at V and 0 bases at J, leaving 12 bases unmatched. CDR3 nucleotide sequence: TGCGCCAGCAGTCGTTCCTCCGGGACAGGTTTGAACACTGAAGCTTTCTTT. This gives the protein CASSRSSGTGLNTEAFF.

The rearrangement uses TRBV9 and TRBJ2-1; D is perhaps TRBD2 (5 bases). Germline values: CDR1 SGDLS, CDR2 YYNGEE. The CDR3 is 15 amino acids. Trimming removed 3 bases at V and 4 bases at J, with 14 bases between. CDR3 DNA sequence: TGTGCCAGCAGCGGAGGACTCGCCCCTTACAATGAGCAGTTCTTC. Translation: CASSGGLAPYNEQFF.

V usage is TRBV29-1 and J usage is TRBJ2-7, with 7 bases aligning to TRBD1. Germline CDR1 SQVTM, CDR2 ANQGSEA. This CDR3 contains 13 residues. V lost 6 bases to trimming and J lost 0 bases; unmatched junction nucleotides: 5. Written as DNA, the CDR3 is TGCAGCGTCAGTTGGGACAGCTCCTACGAGCAGTACTTC. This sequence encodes CSVSWDSSYEQYF.

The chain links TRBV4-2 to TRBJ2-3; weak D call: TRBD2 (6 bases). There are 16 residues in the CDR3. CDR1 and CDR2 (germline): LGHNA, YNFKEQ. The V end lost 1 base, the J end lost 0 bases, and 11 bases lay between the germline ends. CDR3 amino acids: CASSQGAGKSTDTQYF. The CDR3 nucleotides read TGTGCCAGCAGCCAAGGTGCGGGGAAAAGCACAGATACGCAGTATTTT.

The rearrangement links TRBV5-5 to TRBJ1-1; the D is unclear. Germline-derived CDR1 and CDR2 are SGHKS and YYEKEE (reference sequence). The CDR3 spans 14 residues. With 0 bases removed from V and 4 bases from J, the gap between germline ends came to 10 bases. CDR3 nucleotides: TGTGCCAGCAGCTTGGCTGCGGGTTCCACTGAAGCTTTCTTT. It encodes CASSLAAGSTEAFF. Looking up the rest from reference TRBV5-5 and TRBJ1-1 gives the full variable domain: DAGVTQSPTHLIKTRGQQVTLRCSPISGHKSVSWYQQVLGQGPQFIFQYYEKEERGRGNFPDRFSARQFPNYSSELNVNALLLGDSALYLCASSLAAGSTEAFFGQGTRLTVV.

In nucleotides, the CDR3 is TGTGCCGGAAAGGGGGATAATGAAAAACTGTTTTTT. It is translated as CAGKGDNEKLFF. The V call is TRBV2, the J call TRBJ1-4; the D gene is possibly TRBD1 (6 bases). This CDR3 contains 12 residues. The germline V gene has CDR1 SNHLY and CDR2 FYNNEI. The V end was cut by 11 bases, the J end by 4 bases, with 11 bases between.

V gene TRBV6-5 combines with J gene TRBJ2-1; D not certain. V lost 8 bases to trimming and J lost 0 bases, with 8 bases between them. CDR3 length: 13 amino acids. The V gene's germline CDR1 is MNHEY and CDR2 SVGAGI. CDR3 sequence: CASALSSYNEQFF. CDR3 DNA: TGTGCCAGCGCCCTCAGCTCCTACAATGAGCAGTTCTTC.

The DNA for the CDR3 is TGTGCCAGCAGCTCCTGGGCCCAGGGGGCTAGCTATGGCTACACCTTC. Residues: CASSSWAQGASYGYTF. The J gene is TRBJ1-2, the V gene TRBV27; 8 bases agree with TRBD1. V was clipped by 6 bases and J by 4 bases; unmatched bases: 13. This CDR3 has 16 amino acids. The germline CDR1 and CDR2 sequences are MNHEY and SMNVEV (reference sequence).

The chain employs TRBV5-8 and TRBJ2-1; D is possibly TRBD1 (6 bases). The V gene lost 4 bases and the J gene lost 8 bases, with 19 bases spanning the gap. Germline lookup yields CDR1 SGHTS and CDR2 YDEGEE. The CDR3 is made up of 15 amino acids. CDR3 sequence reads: CASSRQAWRADEQFF. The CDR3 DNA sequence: TGTGCCAGCAGCCGACAGGCGTGGCGCGCCGATGAGCAGTTCTTC.

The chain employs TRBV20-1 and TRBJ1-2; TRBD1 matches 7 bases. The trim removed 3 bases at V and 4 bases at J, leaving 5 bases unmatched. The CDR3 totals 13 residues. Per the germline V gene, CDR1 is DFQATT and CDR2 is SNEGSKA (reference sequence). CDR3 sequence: CSASRDSLYGYTF. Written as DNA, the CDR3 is TGCAGTGCTAGTAGGGACAGCCTCTATGGCTACACCTTC.

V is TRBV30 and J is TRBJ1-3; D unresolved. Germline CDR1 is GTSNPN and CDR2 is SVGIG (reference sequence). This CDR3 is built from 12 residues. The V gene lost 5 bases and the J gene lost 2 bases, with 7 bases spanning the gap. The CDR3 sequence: CAWQEAGNTIYF. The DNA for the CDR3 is TGTGCCTGGCAGGAGGCTGGAAACACCATATATTTT.

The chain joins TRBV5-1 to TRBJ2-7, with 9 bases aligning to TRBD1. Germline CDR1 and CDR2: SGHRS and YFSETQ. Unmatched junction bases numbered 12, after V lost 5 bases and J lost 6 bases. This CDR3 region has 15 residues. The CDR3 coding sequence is TGCGCCAGCAGTCTGGGACGGGACAGGGTCTCCGAGCAGTACTTC. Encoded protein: CASSLGRDRVSEQYF.

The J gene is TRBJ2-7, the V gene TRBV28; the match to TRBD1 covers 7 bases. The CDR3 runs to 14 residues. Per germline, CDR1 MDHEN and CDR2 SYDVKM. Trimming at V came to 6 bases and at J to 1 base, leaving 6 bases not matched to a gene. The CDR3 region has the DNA TGTGCCAGCAGAAGGGGGCGCGTTTCCTACGAGCAGTACTTC. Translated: CASRRGRVSYEQYF.

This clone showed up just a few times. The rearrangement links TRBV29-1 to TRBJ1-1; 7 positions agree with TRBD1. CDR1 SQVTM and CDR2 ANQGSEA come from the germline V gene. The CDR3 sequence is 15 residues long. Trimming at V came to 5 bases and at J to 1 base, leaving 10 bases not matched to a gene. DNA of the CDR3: TGCAGCGTTACCGGGACAGTTACCGCGAACACTGAAGCTTTCTTT. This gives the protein CSVTGTVTANTEAFF.

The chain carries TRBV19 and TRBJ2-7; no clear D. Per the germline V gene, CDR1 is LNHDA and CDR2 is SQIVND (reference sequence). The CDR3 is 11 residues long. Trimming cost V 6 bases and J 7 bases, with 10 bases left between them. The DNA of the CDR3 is TGTGCCAGTAGCGGAGAGATAGAGCAGTACTTC. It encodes CASSGEIEQYF.

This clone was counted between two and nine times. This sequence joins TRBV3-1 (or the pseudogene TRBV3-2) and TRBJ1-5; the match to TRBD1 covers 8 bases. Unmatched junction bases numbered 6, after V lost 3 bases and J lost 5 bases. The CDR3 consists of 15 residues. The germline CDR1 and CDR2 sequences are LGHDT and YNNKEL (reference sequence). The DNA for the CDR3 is TGTGCCAGCAGCCAGACAGGGGCGAAGCATCAGCCCCAGCATTTT. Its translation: CASSQTGAKHQPQHF.

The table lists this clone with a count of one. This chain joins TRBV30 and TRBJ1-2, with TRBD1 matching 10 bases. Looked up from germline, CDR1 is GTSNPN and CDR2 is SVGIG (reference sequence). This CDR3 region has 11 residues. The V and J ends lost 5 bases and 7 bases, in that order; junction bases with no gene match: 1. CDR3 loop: CAWGQGGGYTF. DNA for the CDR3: TGTGCCTGGGGACAGGGGGGTGGCTACACCTTC.

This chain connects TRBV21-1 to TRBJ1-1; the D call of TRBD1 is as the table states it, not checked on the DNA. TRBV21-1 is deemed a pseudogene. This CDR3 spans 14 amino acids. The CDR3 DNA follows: TGTGCCAGCACCTCGTCGGACAGGGAGACTGAAGCTTTCTTT. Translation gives CASTSSDRETEAFF.